Shown below are 25 T cell receptor beta chains from a single sample sequenced in a study of cytomegalovirus exposure and HLA in healthy donors. The PCR used 60 Vbeta and 13 Jbeta primers. The assay was immunoSEQ multiplex PCR, and TCRdb's table has in-frame clones only and misses some. The table includes 76,000 or so clones, around 72% detected once. Sample: PBMCs. Receptors originate from a woman in her thirties or forties in good health and CMV-seropositive.

This clone has a handful of counts. V usage is TRBV7-2 and J usage is TRBJ1-5, with unresolved D. The V end was cut by 5 bases, the J end by 7 bases, with 12 bases between. The CDR3 consists of 13 residues. Per the germline V gene, CDR1 is SGHTA and CDR2 is FQGNSA. The chain's CDR3 is CASSPTAAQPQHF. Here the CDR3 DNA reads TGTGCCAGCAGCCCGACGGCGGCCCAGCCCCAGCATTTT.

This clone has more than one count but fewer than ten. V is TRBV19 and J is TRBJ2-1; the match to TRBD2 covers 11 bases. This CDR3 is 16 amino acids long. Germline CDR1 LNHDA, CDR2 SQIVND (reference sequence). V was pared by 10 bases and J by 5 bases, with 13 bases of the junction left unmatched. CDR3 DNA sequence: TGTGCCACCTCCACCCGCGGGACTAGCGGAAACAATGAGCAGTTCTTC. Residues: CATSTRGTSGNNEQFF.

The V gene is TRBV29-1, the J gene TRBJ1-3; 7 bases fit TRBD1. The V segment lost 0 bases and the J segment 5 bases; nucleotides outside the gene matches: 4. The CDR3 has 14 residues. From germline, CDR1 is SQVTM and CDR2 ANQGSEA. The CDR3, as DNA: TGCAGCGTTGAAGATCCACAGGGGAGAAACACCATATATTTT. Its protein is CSVEDPQGRNTIYF.

The J gene is TRBJ2-7, the V gene TRBV5-6, with TRBD2 matching over 13 bases. The germline V gene has CDR1 SGHDT and CDR2 YYEEEE. The length of the CDR3 is 16 residues. V dropped 5 bases and J dropped 1; count of bases not matched to a gene: 6. This CDR3 is CASRHGTSGTSYEQYF. As DNA, the CDR3 is TGTGCCAGCAGACATGGGACTAGCGGGACGTCCTACGAGCAGTACTTC.

J is TRBJ2-7 and V is TRBV5-4, with a weak D call TRBD2 (5 bases). This CDR3 has 14 residues. Trimming took 3 bases from V and 0 from J, leaving 10 bases between them. From germline, CDR1 is SGHNT and CDR2 YYREEE (reference sequence). The CDR3 region is CASSSLGSSYEQYF. The CDR3 DNA reads as TGTGCCAGCAGCTCTTTAGGGAGCTCCTACGAGCAGTACTTC.

The V gene is TRBV11-3, the J gene TRBJ2-1; 8 positions agree with TRBD2. With V trimmed by 0 bases and J by 5 bases, 6 bases remained unmatched. Germline-derived CDR1 and CDR2 are SGHNT and YENEEA. CDR3 size: 16 residues. CDR3 protein: CASSLEGTSYHNEQFF. CDR3 sequence (DNA): TGTGCCAGCAGCTTAGAGGGGACTAGTTATCACAATGAGCAGTTCTTC. The variable domain in full, completed from reference TRBV11-3 and TRBJ2-1, reads EAGVVQSPRYKIIEKKQPVAFWCNPISGHNTLYWYLQNLGQGPELLIRYENEEAVDDSQLPKDRFSAERLKGVDSTLKIQPAELGDSAVYLCASSLEGTSYHNEQFFGPGTRLTVL.

This clone was seen more than once but under ten times. The rearrangement uses TRBV2 and TRBJ1-2; D remains ambiguous. The CDR3 contains 12 residues. The ends were cut back, 9 bases at V and 8 bases at J, with 16 bases in the middle. Per germline, CDR1 SNHLY and CDR2 FYNNEI. CDR3 loop: CARTEPASGYTF. CDR3 nucleotide sequence: TGTGCCAGAACAGAACCCGCGTCAGGCTACACCTTC.

The chain uses TRBV5-1 and TRBJ1-2, with unresolved D. Germline CDR1 reads SGHRS; CDR2 reads YFSETQ. The CDR3 length is 12 residues. Trimming took 5 bases from V and 0 from J, leaving 5 bases between them. The CDR3 DNA reads TGCGCCAGCAGACAGACTAACTATGGCTACACCTTC. The encoded protein is CASRQTNYGYTF.

This sequence joins TRBV29-1 and TRBJ1-5, with 10 bases that match TRBD1. Germline V gene data show CDR1 as SQVTM and CDR2 as ANQGSEA. The junction had 16 bases not matched to a gene; V was cut back by 6 bases and J by 2 bases. The CDR3 is made up of 18 amino acids. The CDR3 protein is CSVTTGDRGLPGNQPQHF. The DNA of the CDR3 is TGCAGCGTCACCACCGGGGACAGGGGCCTACCTGGCAATCAGCCCCAGCATTTT.

This clone has just a few counts. The CDR3 loop is CASSSVNYNEQFF. CDR3 nucleotides: TGTGCCAGCAGCTCAGTTAATTACAATGAGCAGTTCTTC. The chain couples TRBV5-8 to TRBJ2-1, with D hard to call. Trimming left V 3 bases short and J 4 bases short, with 8 bases between. The CDR3 has 13 amino acids. Germline CDR1 reads SGHTS; CDR2 reads YDEGEE.

The rearrangement links TRBV18 to TRBJ1-4; the match to TRBD1 covers 9 bases. CDR1 is KGHSH and CDR2 is LQKENI in the germline V gene. This CDR3 is built from 14 residues. The V gene end was trimmed by 6 bases and the J gene end by 7 bases; junction bases not matched to a gene: 6. In DNA, the CDR3 is TGTGCCAGCTCGACCGGGACAGGGTTTGAAAAACTGTTTTTT. Translating gives CASSTGTGFEKLFF.

V usage is TRBV18 and J usage is TRBJ1-2; possible D gene TRBD1, 5 bases. Per germline, CDR1 KGHSH and CDR2 LQKENI. This CDR3 is 14 amino acids long. The V gene lost 4 bases and the J gene lost 2 bases, with 11 bases spanning the gap. The CDR3 loop is CASSRGSLNYGYTF. DNA for the CDR3: TGTGCCAGCTCACGGGGCTCGCTAAACTATGGCTACACCTTC.

This sequence joins TRBV6-5 and TRBJ2-7, with 12 bases aligning to TRBD2. CDR1 MNHEY and CDR2 SVGAGI come from the germline V gene. V lost 2 bases to trimming and J lost 3 bases; unmatched junction nucleotides: 5. The CDR3 consists of 16 residues. The CDR3: CASSYPTSGSSYEQYF. For the CDR3, the DNA is TGTGCCAGCAGTTACCCGACTAGCGGGAGTAGCTACGAGCAGTACTTC.

The rearrangement uses TRBV27 and TRBJ1-2, with 11 bases identical to TRBD1. CDR1 and CDR2 (germline): MNHEY, SMNVEV (reference sequence). V shed 4 bases, J shed 4 bases, and the junction held 5 bases outside the gene matches. The CDR3 covers 15 residues. The chain's CDR3 is CASSSRTGGSYGYTF. CDR3 in DNA: TGTGCCAGCAGTTCTCGGACAGGGGGCTCCTATGGCTACACCTTC.

The V and J genes are TRBV19 and TRBJ1-1, with TRBD1 as a possible D gene (6 bases). Germline V gene sequence: CDR1 LNHDA, CDR2 SQIVND (reference sequence). Trimming took off 4 bases at V and 5 bases at J, with 14 bases between the two ends. The CDR3 totals 14 residues. The CDR3 sequence: CASSTIQGRTEAFF. The CDR3 DNA reads as TGTGCCAGTAGTACGATACAGGGCCGGACTGAAGCTTTCTTT.

J is TRBJ1-4 and V is TRBV27, with 8 bases that match TRBD1. In germline, CDR1 is MNHEY, CDR2 SMNVEV (reference sequence). The CDR3 covers 15 residues. J was trimmed by 4 bases and V by 6 bases; bases with no gene match: 7. CDR3 sequence reads: CASSLNRGYNEKLFF. The CDR3 region has the DNA TGTGCCAGCAGCCTGAACAGGGGGTATAATGAAAAACTGTTTTTT. Variable domain in full (rest from reference TRBV27 and TRBJ1-4): EAQVTQNPRYLITVTGKKLTVTCSQNMNHEYMSWYRQDPGLGLRQIYYSMNVEVTDKGDVPEGYKVSRKEKRNFPLILESPSPNQTSLYFCASSLNRGYNEKLFFGSGTQLSVL.

V gene TRBV4-3 combines with J gene TRBJ2-2; D gene ambiguous. The V end was cut by 4 bases, the J end by 2 bases, with 8 bases between. CDR3 length: 14 amino acids. The V gene's germline CDR1 is LGHNA and CDR2 YSLEER. Written as DNA, the CDR3 is TGCGCCAGCAGCCTCGCCAGTAACACCGGGGAGCTGTTTTTT. Its protein product is CASSLASNTGELFF.

This chain uses TRBV29-1 with TRBJ1-2; D perhaps matches TRBD1 (6 bases). There are 12 residues in the CDR3. Trimming removed 4 bases at V and 4 bases at J, with 10 bases between. Germline CDR1 reads SQVTM; CDR2 reads ANQGSEA. This chain's CDR3 is CSVGQGLYGYTF. Written as DNA, the CDR3 is TGCAGCGTTGGCCAGGGGCTCTATGGCTACACCTTC.

The V gene is TRBV29-1, the J gene TRBJ1-1; D is unclear. Germline-derived CDR1 and CDR2 are SQVTM and ANQGSEA. Trimming stripped 6 bases from V and 1 base from J, with 12 bases between. The CDR3 is made up of 13 amino acids. CDR3 bases: TGCAGCGTCAGCGGACGGTCGAACACTGAAGCTTTCTTT. This gives the protein CSVSGRSNTEAFF.

This clone has just a few counts. CDR3: CASSFGLARGNEQFF. DNA for the CDR3: TGCGCCAGCAGCTTTGGCCTAGCTCGGGGTAATGAGCAGTTCTTC. The V and J genes are TRBV5-1 and TRBJ2-1, with D possibly being TRBD2 (5 bases). With 2 bases removed from V and 7 bases from J, the gap between germline ends came to 16 bases. This CDR3 is 15 amino acids long. The germline V gene has CDR1 SGHRS and CDR2 YFSETQ.

V gene TRBV7-2 combines with J gene TRBJ2-2; D call uncertain. V dropped 1 base and J dropped 4 bases, with 7 bases sitting between them. The length of the CDR3 is 14 residues. From germline, CDR1 is SGHTA and CDR2 FQGNSA. CDR3 region: CASSLDWATGELFF. DNA for the CDR3: TGTGCCAGCAGCTTAGATTGGGCCACCGGGGAGCTGTTTTTT.

The chain recombines TRBV27 with TRBJ2-7, with a possible D match to TRBD2 (6 bases). Germline CDR1 reads MNHEY; CDR2 reads SMNVEV (reference sequence). V gave up 7 bases and J gave up 3 bases, with 19 bases separating them. The length of the CDR3 is 15 residues. Written as DNA, the CDR3 is TGTGCCAGCATGACCATCCGGGGGTGGAACTACGAGCAGTACTTC. This encodes CASMTIRGWNYEQYF.

V gene TRBV27 combines with J gene TRBJ2-6; 7 nucleotides line up with TRBD1. The CDR3 totals 16 residues. Germline CDR1 and CDR2: MNHEY and SMNVEV (reference sequence). V was clipped by 4 bases and J by 4 bases; unmatched bases: 7. This chain's CDR3 is CASSYTGAAGANVLTF. CDR3 nucleotides: TGTGCCAGCAGTTACACAGGGGCCGCCGGGGCCAACGTCCTGACTTTC.

The chain couples TRBV30 to TRBJ2-5; D is undetermined. The CDR3 totals 13 residues. Germline V gene data show CDR1 as GTSNPN and CDR2 as SVGIG (reference sequence). Deletions cut 5 bases from V and 1 base from J, with 11 bases between. In DNA form, the CDR3 reads TGTGCCTGGGCACTTAACGTCCAAGAGACCCAGTACTTC. Translated: CAWALNVQETQYF.

This clone was seen only a few times. This chain connects TRBV18 to TRBJ1-1; no clear D. The CDR3 loop spans 15 amino acids. Germline-derived CDR1 and CDR2 are KGHSH and LQKENI. Trimming stripped 4 bases from V and 0 bases from J, with 12 bases between. The CDR3 here is CASSHGGGMNTEAFF. The CDR3 DNA reads TGTGCCAGCTCACATGGCGGAGGGATGAACACTGAAGCTTTCTTT.